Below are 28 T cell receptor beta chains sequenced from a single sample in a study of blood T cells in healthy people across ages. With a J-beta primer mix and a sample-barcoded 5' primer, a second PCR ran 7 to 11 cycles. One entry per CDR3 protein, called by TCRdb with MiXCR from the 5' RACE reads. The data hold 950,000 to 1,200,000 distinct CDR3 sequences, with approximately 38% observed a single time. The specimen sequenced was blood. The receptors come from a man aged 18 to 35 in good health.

The DNA for the CDR3 is TGCGCCAGCAGCCCCTTCGGGACAGGGGGGCGGAATGAGCAGTACTTC. It encodes CASSPFGTGGRNEQYF. V gene TRBV5-1 combines with J gene TRBJ2-5; 11 bases fit TRBD1. The CDR3 length is 16 residues. CDR1 and CDR2 from the germline V gene are SGHRS and YFSETQ. The V and J ends lost 4 bases and 11 bases, in that order; junction bases with no gene match: 16.

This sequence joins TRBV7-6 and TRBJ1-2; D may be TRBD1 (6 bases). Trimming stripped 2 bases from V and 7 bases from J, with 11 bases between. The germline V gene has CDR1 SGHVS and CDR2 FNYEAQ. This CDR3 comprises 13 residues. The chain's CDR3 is CASSLSGVSGYTF. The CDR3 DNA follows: TGTGCCAGCAGCTTATCAGGGGTCTCTGGCTACACCTTC.

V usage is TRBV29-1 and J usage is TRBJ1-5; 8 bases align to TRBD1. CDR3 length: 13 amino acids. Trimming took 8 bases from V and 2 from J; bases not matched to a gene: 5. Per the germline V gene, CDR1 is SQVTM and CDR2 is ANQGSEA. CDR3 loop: CSTGQGGNQPQHF. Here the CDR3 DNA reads TGCAGCACAGGACAGGGCGGCAATCAGCCCCAGCATTTT.

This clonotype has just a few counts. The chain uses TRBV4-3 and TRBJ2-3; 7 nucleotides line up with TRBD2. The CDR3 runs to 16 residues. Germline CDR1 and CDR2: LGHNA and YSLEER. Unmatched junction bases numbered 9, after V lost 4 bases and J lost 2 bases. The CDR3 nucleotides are TGCGCCAGCAGCCCGGGAGTAGCGGGCGCCACAGATACGCAGTATTTT. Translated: CASSPGVAGATDTQYF.

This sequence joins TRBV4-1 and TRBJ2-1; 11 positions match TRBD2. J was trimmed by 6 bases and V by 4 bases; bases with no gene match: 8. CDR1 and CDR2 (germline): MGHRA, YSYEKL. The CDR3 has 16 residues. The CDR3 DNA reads TGCGCCAGCAGCCCCCCAGGGGGACTAGCGGCCAATGAGCAGTTCTTC. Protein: CASSPPGGLAANEQFF.

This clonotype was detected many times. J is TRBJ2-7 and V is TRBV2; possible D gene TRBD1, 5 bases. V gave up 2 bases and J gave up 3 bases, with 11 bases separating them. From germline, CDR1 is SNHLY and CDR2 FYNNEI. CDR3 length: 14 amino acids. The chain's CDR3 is CASSEQGLIYEQYF. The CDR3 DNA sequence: TGTGCCAGCAGTGAACAGGGCCTGATCTACGAGCAGTACTTC.

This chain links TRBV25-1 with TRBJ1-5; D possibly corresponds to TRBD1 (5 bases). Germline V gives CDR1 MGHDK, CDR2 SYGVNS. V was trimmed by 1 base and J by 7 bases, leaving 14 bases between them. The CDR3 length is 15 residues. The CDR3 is CASSESEGVGQPQHF. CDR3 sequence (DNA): TGTGCCAGCAGTGAATCTGAAGGGGTAGGGCAGCCCCAGCATTTT.

The CDR3 here is CSVEVGARIDTQYF. As DNA, the CDR3 is TGCAGCGTTGAAGTGGGGGCGCGTATAGATACGCAGTATTTT. The chain recombines TRBV29-1 with TRBJ2-3, with TRBD1 as a possible D gene (6 bases). Germline CDR1 is SQVTM and CDR2 is ANQGSEA. The CDR3 is 14 amino acids. The V end lost 1 base, the J end lost 5 bases, and 13 bases lay between the germline ends.

The CDR3 is CASSQGDFNNEQYF. In DNA form, the CDR3 reads TGTGCCAGCAGCCAAGGGGACTTTAACAATGAGCAGTACTTC. The chain links TRBV4-2 to TRBJ2-1, with a weak D call TRBD2 (6 bases). The end of the DNA fits TRBJ2-7 better, so the J call may be wrong. Germline assignment: CDR1 LGHNA and CDR2 YNFKEQ. The CDR3 totals 14 residues.

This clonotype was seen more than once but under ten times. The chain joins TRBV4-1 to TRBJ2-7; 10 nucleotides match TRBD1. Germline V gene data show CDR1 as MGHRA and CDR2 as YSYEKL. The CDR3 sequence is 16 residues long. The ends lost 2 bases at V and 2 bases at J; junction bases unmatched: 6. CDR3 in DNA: TGCGCCAGCAGCCAACCCGGACAGGGGGTGACCTACGAGCAGTACTTC. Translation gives CASSQPGQGVTYEQYF.

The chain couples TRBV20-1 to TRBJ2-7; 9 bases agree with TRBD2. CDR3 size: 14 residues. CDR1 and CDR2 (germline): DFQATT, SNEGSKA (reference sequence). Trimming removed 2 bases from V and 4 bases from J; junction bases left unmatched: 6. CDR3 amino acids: CSARSASGVYEQYF. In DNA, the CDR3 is TGCAGTGCTAGATCCGCTAGCGGGGTATACGAGCAGTACTTC.

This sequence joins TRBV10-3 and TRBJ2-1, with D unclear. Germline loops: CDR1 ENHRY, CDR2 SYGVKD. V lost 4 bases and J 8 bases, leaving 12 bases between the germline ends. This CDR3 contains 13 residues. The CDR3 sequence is CAISVSPVYEQFF. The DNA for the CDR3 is TGTGCCATCAGTGTCTCCCCGGTCTATGAGCAGTTCTTC.

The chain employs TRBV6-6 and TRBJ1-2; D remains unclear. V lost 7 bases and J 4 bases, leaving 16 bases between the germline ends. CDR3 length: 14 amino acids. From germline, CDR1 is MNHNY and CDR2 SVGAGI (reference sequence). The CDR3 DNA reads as TGTGCCAGCACCCTACTAGGACCATCCTATGGCTACACCTTC. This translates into CASTLLGPSYGYTF.

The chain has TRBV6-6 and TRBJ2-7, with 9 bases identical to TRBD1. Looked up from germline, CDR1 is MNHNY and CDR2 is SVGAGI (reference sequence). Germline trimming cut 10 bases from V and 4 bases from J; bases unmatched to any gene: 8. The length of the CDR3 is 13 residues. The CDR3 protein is CATSLTGGYEQYF. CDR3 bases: TGTGCCACCTCATTGACAGGGGGGTACGAGCAGTACTTC.

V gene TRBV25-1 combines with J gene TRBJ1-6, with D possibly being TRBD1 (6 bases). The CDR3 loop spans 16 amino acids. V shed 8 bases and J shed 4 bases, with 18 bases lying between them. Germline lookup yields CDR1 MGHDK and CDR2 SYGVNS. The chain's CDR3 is CASEGLGGVYNSPLHF. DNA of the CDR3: TGTGCCAGCGAAGGATTAGGGGGTGTTTATAATTCACCCCTCCACTTT. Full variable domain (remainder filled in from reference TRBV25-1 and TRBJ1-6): EADIYQTPRYLVIGTGKKITLECSQTMGHDKMYWYQQDPGMELHLIHYSYGVNSTEKGDLSSESTVSRIRTEHFPLTLESARPSHTSQYLCASEGLGGVYNSPLHFGNGTRLTVT.

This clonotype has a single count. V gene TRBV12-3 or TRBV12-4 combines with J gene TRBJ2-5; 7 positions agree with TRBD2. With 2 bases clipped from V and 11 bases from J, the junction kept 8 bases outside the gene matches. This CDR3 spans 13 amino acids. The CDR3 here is CASSLKTSSEQYF. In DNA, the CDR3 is TGTGCCAGCAGTTTAAAGACTAGCTCGGAGCAGTACTTC.

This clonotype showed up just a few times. The CDR3 DNA reads as TGTGCCAGCAGCGTAGGAGAAAGATATGGCTACACCTTC. Protein: CASSVGERYGYTF. This rearrangement joins TRBV9 to TRBJ1-2, with D uncertain. CDR1 and CDR2 from the germline V gene are SGDLS and YYNGEE. The CDR3 has 13 amino acids. V was clipped by 0 bases and J by 5 bases, with 8 bases between them.

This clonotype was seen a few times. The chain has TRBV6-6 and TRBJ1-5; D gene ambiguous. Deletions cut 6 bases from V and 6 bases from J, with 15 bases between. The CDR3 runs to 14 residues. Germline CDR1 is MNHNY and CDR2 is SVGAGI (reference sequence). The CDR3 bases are TGTGCCAGCAGCTTCACTTTCAAGGGTCAGCCCCAGCATTTT. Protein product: CASSFTFKGQPQHF.

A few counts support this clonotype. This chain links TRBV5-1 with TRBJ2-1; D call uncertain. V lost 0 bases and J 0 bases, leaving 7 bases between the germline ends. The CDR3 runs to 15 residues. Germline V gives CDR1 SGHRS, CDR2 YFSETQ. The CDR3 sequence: CASSLVQHSYNEQFF. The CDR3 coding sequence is TGCGCCAGCAGCTTGGTACAGCACTCCTACAATGAGCAGTTCTTC.

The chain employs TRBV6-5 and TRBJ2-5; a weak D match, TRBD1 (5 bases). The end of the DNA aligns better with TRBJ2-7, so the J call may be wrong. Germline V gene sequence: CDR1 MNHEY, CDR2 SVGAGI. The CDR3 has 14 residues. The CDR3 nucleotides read TGTGCCAGCAGTTACGCAGCAGGGTCCGACGAGCAGTACTTC. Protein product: CASSYAAGSDEQYF.

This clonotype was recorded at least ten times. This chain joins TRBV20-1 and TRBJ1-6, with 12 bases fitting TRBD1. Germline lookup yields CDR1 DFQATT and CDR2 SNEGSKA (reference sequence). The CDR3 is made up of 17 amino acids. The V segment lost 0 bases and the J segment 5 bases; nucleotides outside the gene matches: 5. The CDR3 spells CSARDAGTGGDNSPLHF. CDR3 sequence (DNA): TGCAGTGCTAGAGATGCGGGGACAGGGGGCGATAATTCACCCCTCCACTTT.

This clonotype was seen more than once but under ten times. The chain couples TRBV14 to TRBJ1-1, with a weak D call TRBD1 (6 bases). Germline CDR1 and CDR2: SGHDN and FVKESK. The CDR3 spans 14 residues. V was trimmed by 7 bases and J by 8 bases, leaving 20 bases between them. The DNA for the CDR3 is TGTGCCAGCACCTTGGACAGTACAAAGTCGGAAGCTTTCTTT. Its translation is CASTLDSTKSEAFF. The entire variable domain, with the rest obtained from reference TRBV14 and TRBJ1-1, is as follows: EAGVTQFPSHSVIEKGQTVTLRCDPISGHDNLYWYRRVMGKEIKFLLHFVKESKQDESGMPNNRFLAERTGGTYSTLKVQPAELEDSGVYFCASTLDSTKSEAFFGQGTRLTVV.

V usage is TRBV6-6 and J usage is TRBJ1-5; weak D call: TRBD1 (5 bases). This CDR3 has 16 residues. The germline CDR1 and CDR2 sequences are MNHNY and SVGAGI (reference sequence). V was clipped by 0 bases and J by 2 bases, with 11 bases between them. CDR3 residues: CASSYSFGGGNQPQHF. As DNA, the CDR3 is TGTGCCAGCAGTTACTCTTTCGGGGGTGGCAATCAGCCCCAGCATTTT.

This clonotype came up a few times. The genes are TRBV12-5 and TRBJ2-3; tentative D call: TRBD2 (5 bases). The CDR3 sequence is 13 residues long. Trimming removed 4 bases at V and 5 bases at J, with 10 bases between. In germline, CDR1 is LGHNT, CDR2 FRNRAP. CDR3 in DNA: TGTGCTAGTGGTTCCACCGGGGAAGATACGCAGTATTTT. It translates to CASGSTGEDTQYF. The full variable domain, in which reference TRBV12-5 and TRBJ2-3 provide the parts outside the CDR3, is DARVTQTPRHKVTEMGQEVTMRCQPILGHNTVFWYRQTMMQGLELLAYFRNRAPLDDSGMPKDRFSAEMPDATLATLKIQPSEPRDSAVYFCASGSTGEDTQYFGPGTRLTVL.

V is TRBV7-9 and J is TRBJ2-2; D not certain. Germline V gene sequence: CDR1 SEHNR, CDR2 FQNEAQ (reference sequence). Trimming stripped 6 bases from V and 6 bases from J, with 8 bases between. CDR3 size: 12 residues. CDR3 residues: CASSEIAGELFF. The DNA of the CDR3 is TGTGCCAGCAGTGAGATCGCCGGGGAGCTGTTTTTT.

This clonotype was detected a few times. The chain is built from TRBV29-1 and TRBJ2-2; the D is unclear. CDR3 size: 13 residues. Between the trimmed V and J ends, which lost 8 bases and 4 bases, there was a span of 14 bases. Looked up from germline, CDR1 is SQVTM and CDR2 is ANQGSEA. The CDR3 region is CSLGNQATGELFF. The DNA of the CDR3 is TGCAGCCTAGGGAACCAGGCCACCGGGGAGCTGTTTTTT.

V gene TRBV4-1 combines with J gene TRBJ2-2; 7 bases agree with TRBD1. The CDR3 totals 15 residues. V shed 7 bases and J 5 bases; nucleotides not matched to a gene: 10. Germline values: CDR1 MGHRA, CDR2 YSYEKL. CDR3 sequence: CASTPTQGRTGELFF. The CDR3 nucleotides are TGCGCCAGCACCCCCACACAGGGGCGGACCGGGGAGCTGTTTTTT.

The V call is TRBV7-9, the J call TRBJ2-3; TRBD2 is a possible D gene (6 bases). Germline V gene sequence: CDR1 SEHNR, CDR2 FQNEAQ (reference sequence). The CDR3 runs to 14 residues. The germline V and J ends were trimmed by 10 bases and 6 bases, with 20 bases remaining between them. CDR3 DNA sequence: TGTGCCAATTCGCCACAGGTGGGGGGTGATACGCAGTATTTT. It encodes CANSPQVGGDTQYF. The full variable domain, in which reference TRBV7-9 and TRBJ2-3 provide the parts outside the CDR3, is DTGVSQNPRHKITKRGQNVTFRCDPISEHNRLYWYRQTLGQGPEFLTYFQNEAQLEKSRLLSDRFSAERPKGSFSTLEIQRTEQGDSAMYLCANSPQVGGDTQYFGPGTRLTVL.